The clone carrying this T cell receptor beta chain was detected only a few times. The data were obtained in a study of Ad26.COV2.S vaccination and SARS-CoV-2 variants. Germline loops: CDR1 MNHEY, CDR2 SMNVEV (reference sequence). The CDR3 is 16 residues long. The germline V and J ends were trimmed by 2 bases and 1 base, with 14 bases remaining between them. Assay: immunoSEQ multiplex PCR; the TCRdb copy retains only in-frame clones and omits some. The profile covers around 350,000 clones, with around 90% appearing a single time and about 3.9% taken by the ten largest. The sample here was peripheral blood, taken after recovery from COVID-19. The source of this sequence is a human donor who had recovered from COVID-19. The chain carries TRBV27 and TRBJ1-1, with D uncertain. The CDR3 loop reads CASSLRSQPKNTEAFF. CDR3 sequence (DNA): TGTGCCAGCAGTTTACGCAGCCAGCCCAAGAACACTGAAGCTTTCTTT.